The 21 T cell receptor beta chains in this list originate from one sample, sequenced in a study of shared clonotypes between healthy human individuals. CD45RO negativity and positive selection for CCR7 defined naive CD8 cells, a population that excluded terminally differentiated effector memory CD45RA+ cells. Generated by immunoSEQ multiplex PCR, the TCRdb table keeps only in-frame clones and is missing some. The table records hundreds of thousands of clones, roughly 96% of them present only once. The specimen sequenced was naive CD8+ T cells sorted from blood. These receptors all stem from a woman aged 30 to 39 in good health.

The chain has TRBV12-2 and TRBJ1-4; the D segment call TRBD1 is taken from the table without a DNA check. TRBV12-2 is described as a pseudogene. The CDR3 contains 18 residues. CDR3 sequence reads: CASRLVRDRVSVQEKLFF. The DNA of the CDR3 is TGTGCAAGTCGCTTAGTGCGGGACAGGGTTTCAGTACAGGAAAAACTGTTTTTT.

The chain uses TRBV2 and TRBJ2-6, with D perhaps TRBD1 (5 bases). The CDR3 length is 15 residues. Trimming removed 4 bases from V and 1 base from J, with 8 bases in between. CDR1 is SNHLY and CDR2 is FYNNEI in the germline V gene. As DNA, the CDR3 is TGTGCCAGCAGTGTAAAGGGGTCTGGGGCCAACGTCCTGACTTTC. It codes for CASSVKGSGANVLTF.

This chain uses TRBV19 with TRBJ1-5; no firm D call. The CDR3 spans 15 residues. Germline lookup yields CDR1 LNHDA and CDR2 SQIVND (reference sequence). Trimming took 7 bases from V and 6 from J, leaving 19 bases between them. CDR3 nucleotide sequence: TGTGCCAGTATCCAGAATCCAGAGCGACTTCAGCCCCAGCATTTT. It is translated as CASIQNPERLQPQHF.

The V gene is TRBV5-1, the J gene TRBJ2-7; possible D gene TRBD2, 6 bases. V lost 10 bases, J lost 4 bases, and 15 bases lay in between. Germline V gene data show CDR1 as SGHRS and CDR2 as YFSETQ. The CDR3 is 12 amino acids. CDR3 sequence reads: CAPRRARYEQYF. CDR3 coding DNA: TGCGCCCCTAGGAGGGCGCGGTACGAGCAGTACTTC. Supplemented by reference TRBV5-1 and TRBJ2-7, the full variable domain reads KAGVTQTPRYLIKTRGQQVTLSCSPISGHRSVSWYQQTPGQGLQFLFEYFSETQRNKGNFPGRFSGRQFSNSRSEMNVSTLELGDSALYLCAPRRARYEQYFGPGTRLTVT.

The chain recombines TRBV4-1 with TRBJ1-1, with a weak D call TRBD1 (5 bases). Looked up from germline, CDR1 is MGHRA and CDR2 is YSYEKL. The CDR3 loop spans 14 amino acids. V lost 1 base, J lost 6 bases, and 12 bases lay in between. The CDR3 DNA reads TGCGCCAGCAGCCAAGTTTCAGGGCGTCCTGAAGCTTTCTTT. Protein sequence: CASSQVSGRPEAFF.

This rearrangement joins TRBV6-5 to TRBJ2-1, with D tentatively TRBD1 (5 bases). Per the germline V gene, CDR1 is MNHEY and CDR2 is SVGAGI. V lost 2 bases and J lost 9, with 8 bases in between. The CDR3 is 12 amino acids. The CDR3 coding sequence is TGTGCCAGCAGTTACCCTAGGGGTGAGCAGTTCTTC. Translating it yields CASSYPRGEQFF.

The rearrangement links TRBV11-2 to TRBJ2-7; 7 bases agree with TRBD1. The CDR3 sequence is 17 residues long. CDR1 is SGHAT, CDR2 FQNNGV, per germline. J gave up 7 bases and V 0 bases, and 15 bases lay outside the gene matches. Written as DNA, the CDR3 is TGTGCCAGCAGCTTAGACAATCCCGGGACAGCCTTTGGGGAGCAGTACTTC. Protein: CASSLDNPGTAFGEQYF.

The chain combines TRBV28 with TRBJ2-7; D may be TRBD2 (5 bases). This CDR3 has 13 residues. V dropped 4 bases and J dropped 5 bases, with 12 bases sitting between them. From germline, CDR1 is MDHEN and CDR2 SYDVKM. For the CDR3, the DNA is TGTGCCAGCAGTTCCTCGCGGGCTCACGAGCAGTACTTC. It specifies CASSSSRAHEQYF.

This clone was recorded once. CDR3 amino acids: CASSESGSYNEQFF. As DNA, the CDR3 is TGTGCCAGCAGCGAAAGCGGGAGCTACAATGAGCAGTTCTTC. The rearrangement joins TRBV9 to TRBJ2-1; 8 bases map to TRBD2. Germline CDR1 reads SGDLS; CDR2 reads YYNGEE. This CDR3 has 14 residues. J gave up 3 bases and V 3 bases, and 2 bases lay outside the gene matches. Drawing the rest from reference TRBV9 and TRBJ2-1, the complete variable domain is DSGVTQTPKHLITATGQRVTLRCSPRSGDLSVYWYQQSLDQGLQFLIQYYNGEERAKGNILERFSAQQFPDLHSELNLSSLELGDSALYFCASSESGSYNEQFFGPGTRLTVL.

The chain is built from TRBV19 and TRBJ2-1, with D uncertain. The CDR3 loop spans 12 amino acids. Germline V CDR1 and CDR2: LNHDA, SQIVND (reference sequence). V lost 0 bases to trimming and J lost 8 bases, with 5 bases between them. CDR3 bases: TGTGCCAGTAGTATAGATCGGGATGAGCAGTTCTTC. This codes for CASSIDRDEQFF.

This clone showed up just once. The V gene is TRBV5-4, the J gene TRBJ2-7; D may be TRBD1 (6 bases). The V end was cut by 4 bases, the J end by 2 bases, with 16 bases between. CDR3 length: 15 amino acids. Looked up from germline, CDR1 is SGHNT and CDR2 is YYREEE (reference sequence). CDR3 loop: CASSGADSQPYEQYF. CDR3 nucleotide sequence: TGTGCCAGCAGCGGAGCGGACAGCCAACCCTACGAGCAGTACTTC.

As DNA, the CDR3 is TGTGCCAGCAGTGAAGGACGGACTAGGTCATACGAGCAGTACTTC. This encodes CASSEGRTRSYEQYF. The chain recombines TRBV2 with TRBJ2-7; 7 bases agree with TRBD2. Trimming at V came to 1 base and at J to 4 bases, leaving 7 bases not matched to a gene. This CDR3 contains 15 residues. The germline V gene has CDR1 SNHLY and CDR2 FYNNEI.

This chain uses TRBV7-9 with TRBJ2-7, with TRBD2 as a possible D gene (6 bases). The CDR3 spans 17 residues. Germline CDR1 SEHNR, CDR2 FQNEAQ (reference sequence). V lost 1 base and J 2 bases, leaving 18 bases between the germline ends. In DNA form, the CDR3 reads TGTGCCAGCAGCTTAGGACGACCGGGACTGATCACCTACGAGCAGTACTTC. This translates into CASSLGRPGLITYEQYF. The whole variable domain, filled in from reference TRBV7-9 and TRBJ2-7, reads DTGVSQNPRHKITKRGQNVTFRCDPISEHNRLYWYRQTLGQGPEFLTYFQNEAQLEKSRLLSDRFSAERPKGSFSTLEIQRTEQGDSAMYLCASSLGRPGLITYEQYFGPGTRLTVT.

The chain carries TRBV4-2 and TRBJ2-7; 10 positions match TRBD2. The CDR3 has 16 residues. Germline loops: CDR1 LGHNA, CDR2 YNFKEQ. Trimming at V came to 0 bases and at J to 4 bases, leaving 6 bases not matched to a gene. The CDR3 nucleotides read TGTGCCAGCAGCCAAGATTTACTAGCGGGATGGTACGAGCAGTACTTC. As protein: CASSQDLLAGWYEQYF.

The chain is built from TRBV2 and TRBJ1-3; D is perhaps TRBD1 (6 bases). The ends were cut back, 6 bases at V and 1 base at J, with 13 bases in the middle. This CDR3 is built from 15 residues. CDR1 SNHLY and CDR2 FYNNEI come from the germline V gene. CDR3 DNA sequence: TGTGCCAGCAGACTACAGGGTAGTTCTGGAAACACCATATATTTT. This codes for CASRLQGSSGNTIYF.

The gene calls are TRBV28 and TRBJ1-2; D might be TRBD1 (6 bases). Germline V gene data show CDR1 as MDHEN and CDR2 as SYDVKM. V lost 5 bases to trimming and J lost 3 bases, with 16 bases between them. The CDR3 runs to 15 residues. CDR3 sequence: CASSISDGQYYGYTF. The CDR3 DNA sequence: TGTGCCAGCAGTATTTCCGATGGACAGTACTATGGCTACACCTTC.

The genes are TRBV13 and TRBJ2-7; D is possibly TRBD1 or TRBD2 (5 bases each). The CDR3 covers 14 residues. Trimming stripped 6 bases from V and 4 bases from J, with 16 bases between. Germline assignment: CDR1 PRHDT and CDR2 FYEKMQ (reference sequence). As DNA, the CDR3 is TGTGCCAGCAGTTCGAGGGGAAAAGGGTACGAGCAGTACTTC. Its translation: CASSSRGKGYEQYF.

This sequence joins TRBV19 and TRBJ1-1; a possible D gene is TRBD1 (6 bases). This CDR3 contains 13 residues. Germline-derived CDR1 and CDR2 are LNHDA and SQIVND (reference sequence). Trimming pared 11 bases from V and 5 bases from J, leaving 18 bases between. The CDR3: CASLEGERTEAFF. The CDR3 nucleotides are TGTGCCTCTTTGGAGGGGGAGAGGACTGAAGCTTTCTTT. The complete variable domain, with remaining parts taken from reference TRBV19 and TRBJ1-1, reads DGGITQSPKYLFRKEGQNVTLSCEQNLNHDAMYWYRQDPGQGLRLIYYSQIVNDFQKGDIAEGYSVSREKKESFPLTVTSAQKNPTAFYLCASLEGERTEAFFGQGTRLTVV.

The chain joins TRBV5-1 to TRBJ2-7; 9 bases agree with TRBD1. Germline trimming cut 4 bases from V and 3 bases from J; bases unmatched to any gene: 8. The CDR3 is made up of 15 amino acids. Per the germline V gene, CDR1 is SGHRS and CDR2 is YFSETQ. The CDR3 nucleotides read TGCGCCAGCAGCGTTGACAGGGGGTACCACTACGAGCAGTACTTC. It translates to CASSVDRGYHYEQYF.

In the case of this clone: This sample also contains other DNA sequences that code for the same CDR3. This chain uses TRBV28 with TRBJ2-7; D call uncertain. The germline V and J ends were trimmed by 2 bases and 4 bases, with 6 bases remaining between them. This CDR3 is 12 amino acids long. From germline, CDR1 is MDHEN and CDR2 SYDVKM. The CDR3 DNA follows: TGTGCCAGCAGTTTAGGGAATTACGAGCAGTACTTC. Its translation: CASSLGNYEQYF. Drawing the rest from reference TRBV28 and TRBJ2-7, the complete variable domain is DVKVTQSSRYLVKRTGEKVFLECVQDMDHENMFWYRQDPGLGLRLIYFSYDVKMKEKGDIPEGYSVSREKKERFSLILESASTNQTSMYLCASSLGNYEQYFGPGTRLTVT.

The chain uses TRBV25-1 and TRBJ2-1; TRBD2 matches at 7 bases. The CDR3 spans 15 residues. Germline V gene data show CDR1 as MGHDK and CDR2 as SYGVNS. Unmatched junction bases numbered 7, after V lost 1 base and J lost 7 bases. Here the CDR3 reads CASSEFGGVSNEQFF. The CDR3 DNA follows: TGTGCCAGCAGTGAATTTGGGGGGGTATCGAATGAGCAGTTCTTC.